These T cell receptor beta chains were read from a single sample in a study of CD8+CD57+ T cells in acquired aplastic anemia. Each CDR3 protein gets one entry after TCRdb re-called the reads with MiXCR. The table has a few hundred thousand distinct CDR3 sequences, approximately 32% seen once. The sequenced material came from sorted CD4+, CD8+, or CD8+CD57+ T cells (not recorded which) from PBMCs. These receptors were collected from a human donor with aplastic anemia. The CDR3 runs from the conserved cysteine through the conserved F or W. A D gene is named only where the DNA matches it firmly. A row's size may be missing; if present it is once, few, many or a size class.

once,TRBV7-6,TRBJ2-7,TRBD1,CASSLGQGYYEQYF,TGTGCCAGCAGCCTGGGACAGGGTTACTACGAGCAGTACTTC
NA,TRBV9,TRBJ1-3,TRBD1,CASSEAGTGYHSGNTIYF,TGTGCCAGCAGCGAGGCCGGGACAGGGTACCACTCTGGAAACACCATATATTTT
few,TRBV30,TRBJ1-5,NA,CAWSVGHSQPQHF,TGTGCCTGGAGTGTGGGGCACTCCCAGCCCCAGCATTTT
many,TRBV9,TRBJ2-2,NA,CASSADGRAGELFF,TGTGCCAGCAGCGCAGACGGTCGTGCCGGGGAGCTGTTTTTT
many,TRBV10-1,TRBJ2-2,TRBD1,CASSESQGGTGELFF,TGCGCCAGCAGTGAGTCACAGGGGGGCACCGGGGAGCTGTTTTTT
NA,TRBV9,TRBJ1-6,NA,CASSPVRVRNSPLHF,TGTGCCAGCAGTCCCGTACGGGTTCGTAATTCACCCCTCCACTTT
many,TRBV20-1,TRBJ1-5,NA,CSARGGRHVGPQHF,TGCAGTGCTAGAGGGGGCAGGCACGTCGGGCCCCAGCATTTT
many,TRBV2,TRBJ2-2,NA,CATIRGQVTGELFF,TGTGCCACCATCCGGGGACAAGTCACCGGGGAGCTGTTTTTT
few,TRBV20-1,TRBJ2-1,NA,CSPRAGLFGEQFF,TGCAGTCCTAGGGCAGGGTTGTTTGGGGAGCAGTTCTTC
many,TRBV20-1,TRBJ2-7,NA,CSAPVGGAVDEQYF,TGCAGTGCTCCAGTCGGGGGCGCGGTGGACGAGCAGTACTTC
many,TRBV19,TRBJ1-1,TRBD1,CASSVQGANTEAFF,TGTGCCAGTAGTGTACAGGGGGCTAACACTGAAGCTTTCTTT
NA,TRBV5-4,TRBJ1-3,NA,CASSLYGQQSSGNTIYF,TGTGCCAGCAGCTTGTATGGACAGCAGTCCTCTGGAAACACCATATATTTT
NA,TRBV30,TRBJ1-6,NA,CAWSVNSGIEPLHF,TGTGCCTGGAGTGTGAACTCAGGGATTGAACCCCTCCACTTT
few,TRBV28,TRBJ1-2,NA,CASSLAGGRGGYTF,TGTGCCAGCAGTTTGGCTGGGGGGCGTGGTGGCTACACCTTC
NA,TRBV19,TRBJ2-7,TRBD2,CASSPGLASEQYF,TGTGCCAGTAGTCCAGGACTAGCAAGCGAGCAGTACTTC
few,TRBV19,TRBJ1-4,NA,CASSIGGNPNEKLFF,TGTGCCAGTAGTATTGGGGGCAACCCCAATGAAAAACTGTTTTTT
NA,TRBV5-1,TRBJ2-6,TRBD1,CASSWVDRGDGANVLTF,TGCGCCAGCAGCTGGGTGGACAGGGGGGATGGGGCCAACGTCCTGACTTTC
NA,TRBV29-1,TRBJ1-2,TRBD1,CSPQGGLYGYTF,TGCAGCCCGCAGGGGGGCCTCTATGGCTACACCTTC
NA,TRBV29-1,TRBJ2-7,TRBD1,CSASTGVGYEQYF,TGCAGCGCTTCGACAGGGGTAGGGTACGAGCAGTACTTC
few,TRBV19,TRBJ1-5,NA,CASSISQGLSGSQPQHF,TGTGCCAGTAGTATTAGTCAGGGGTTGTCCGGCAGCCAGCCCCAGCATTTT
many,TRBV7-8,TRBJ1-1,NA,CASSLVGRETEAFF,TGTGCCAGCAGCTTAGTTGGACGGGAAACTGAAGCTTTCTTT
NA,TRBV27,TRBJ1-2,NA,CVSSFTGGYGYTF,TGTGTCAGCAGTTTTACAGGCGGCTATGGCTACACCTTC
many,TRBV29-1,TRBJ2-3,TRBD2,CSVTQRGSTDTQYF,TGCAGCGTTACACAGCGGGGAAGCACAGATACGCAGTATTTT
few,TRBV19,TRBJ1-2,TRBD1,CASSRQGLGGYTF,TGTGCCAGTAGTCGACAGGGTTTGGGCGGCTACACCTTC
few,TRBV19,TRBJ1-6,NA,CASSTPRDGLNSPLHF,TGTGCCAGTAGTACCCCCCGGGACGGCCTTAATTCACCCCTCCACTTT
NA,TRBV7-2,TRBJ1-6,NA,CASSFGPQGSPLHF,TGTGCCAGCAGCTTCGGTCCCCAAGGGTCACCCCTCCACTTT
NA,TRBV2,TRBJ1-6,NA,CASLGSGSSPLHF,TGTGCCAGCTTAGGTTCGGGGAGTTCACCCCTCCACTTT
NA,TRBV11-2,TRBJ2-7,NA,CASSPTKGKSSYEQYF,TGTGCCAGCTCACCGACGAAGGGAAAAAGCTCCTACGAGCAGTACTTC
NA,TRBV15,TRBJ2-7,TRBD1,CATSRGGQGTPYEQYF,TGTGCCACCAGCAGGGGGGGACAGGGGACACCCTACGAGCAGTACTTC
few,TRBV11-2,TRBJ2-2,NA,CASSLGGQPLGGELFF,TGTGCCAGCAGCTTAGGTGGACAGCCCCTGGGAGGGGAGCTGTTTTTT
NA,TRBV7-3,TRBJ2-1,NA,CASSLSGLASNEQFF,TGTGCCAGCAGCTTAAGTGGCCTAGCCTCAAATGAGCAGTTCTTC
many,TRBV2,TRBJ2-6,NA,CATTTDIGANVLTF,TGTGCCACCACGACGGATATTGGGGCCAACGTCCTGACTTTC